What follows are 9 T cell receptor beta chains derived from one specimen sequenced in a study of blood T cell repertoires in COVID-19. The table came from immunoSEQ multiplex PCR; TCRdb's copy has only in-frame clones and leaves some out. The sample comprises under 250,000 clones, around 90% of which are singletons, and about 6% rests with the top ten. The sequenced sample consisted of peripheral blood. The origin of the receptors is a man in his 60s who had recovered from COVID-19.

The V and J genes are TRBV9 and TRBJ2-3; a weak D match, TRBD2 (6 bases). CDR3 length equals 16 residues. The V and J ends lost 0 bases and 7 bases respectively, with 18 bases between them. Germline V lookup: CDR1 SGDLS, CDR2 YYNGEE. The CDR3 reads CASSVDASAAQNTQYF. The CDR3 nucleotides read TGTGCCAGCAGCGTAGATGCTAGCGCTGCACAAAATACGCAGTATTTT. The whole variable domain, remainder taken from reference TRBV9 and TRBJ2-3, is DSGVTQTPKHLITATGQRVTLRCSPRSGDLSVYWYQQSLDQGLQFLIQYYNGEERAKGNILERFSAQQFPDLHSELNLSSLELGDSALYFCASSVDASAAQNTQYFGPGTRLTVL.

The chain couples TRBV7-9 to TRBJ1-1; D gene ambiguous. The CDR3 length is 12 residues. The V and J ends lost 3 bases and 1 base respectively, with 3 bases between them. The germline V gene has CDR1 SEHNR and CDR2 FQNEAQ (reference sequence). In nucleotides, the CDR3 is TGTGCCAGCAGCTTCGGGAACACTGAAGCTTTCTTT. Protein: CASSFGNTEAFF.

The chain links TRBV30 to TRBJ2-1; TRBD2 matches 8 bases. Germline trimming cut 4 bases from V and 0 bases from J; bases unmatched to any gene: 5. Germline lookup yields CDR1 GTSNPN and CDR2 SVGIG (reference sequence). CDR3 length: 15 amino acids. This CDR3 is CAWNPGTSSYNEQFF. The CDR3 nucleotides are TGTGCCTGGAATCCCGGGACTAGCTCCTACAATGAGCAGTTCTTC.

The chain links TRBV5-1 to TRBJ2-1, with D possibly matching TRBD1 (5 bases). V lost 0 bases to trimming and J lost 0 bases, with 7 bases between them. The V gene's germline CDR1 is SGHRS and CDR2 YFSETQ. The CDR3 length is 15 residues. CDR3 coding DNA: TGCGCCAGCAGCTTGGGACAGAGCTCCTACAATGAGCAGTTCTTC. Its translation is CASSLGQSSYNEQFF.

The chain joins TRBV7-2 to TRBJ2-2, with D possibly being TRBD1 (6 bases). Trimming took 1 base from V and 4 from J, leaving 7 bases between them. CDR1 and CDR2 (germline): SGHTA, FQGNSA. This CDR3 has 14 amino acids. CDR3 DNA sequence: TGTGCCAGCAGCTTAGAAGGGGGCACCGGGGAGCTGTTTTTT. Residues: CASSLEGGTGELFF.

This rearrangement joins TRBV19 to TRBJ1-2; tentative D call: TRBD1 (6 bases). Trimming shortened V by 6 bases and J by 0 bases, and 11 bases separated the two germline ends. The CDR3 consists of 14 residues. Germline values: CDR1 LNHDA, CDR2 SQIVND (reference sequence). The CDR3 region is CASRLQGSNYGYTF. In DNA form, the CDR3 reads TGTGCCAGTAGGCTACAGGGTTCTAACTATGGCTACACCTTC. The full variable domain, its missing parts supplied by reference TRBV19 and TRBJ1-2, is DGGITQSPKYLFRKEGQNVTLSCEQNLNHDAMYWYRQDPGQGLRLIYYSQIVNDFQKGDIAEGYSVSREKKESFPLTVTSAQKNPTAFYLCASRLQGSNYGYTFGSGTRLTVV.

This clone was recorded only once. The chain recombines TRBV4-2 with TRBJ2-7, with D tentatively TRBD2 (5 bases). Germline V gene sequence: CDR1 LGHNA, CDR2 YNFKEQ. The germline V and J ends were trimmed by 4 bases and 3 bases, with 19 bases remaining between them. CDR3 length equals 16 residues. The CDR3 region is CASSRTLTDWFYEQYF. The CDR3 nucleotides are TGTGCCAGCAGCCGTACCCTTACGGACTGGTTCTACGAGCAGTACTTC.

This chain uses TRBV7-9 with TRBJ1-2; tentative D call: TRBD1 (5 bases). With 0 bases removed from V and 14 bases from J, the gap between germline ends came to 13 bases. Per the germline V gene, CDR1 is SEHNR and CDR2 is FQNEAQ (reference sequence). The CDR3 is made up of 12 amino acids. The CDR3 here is CASSLAAAGRTF. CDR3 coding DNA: TGTGCCAGCAGCTTAGCGGCCGCGGGACGGACCTTC.

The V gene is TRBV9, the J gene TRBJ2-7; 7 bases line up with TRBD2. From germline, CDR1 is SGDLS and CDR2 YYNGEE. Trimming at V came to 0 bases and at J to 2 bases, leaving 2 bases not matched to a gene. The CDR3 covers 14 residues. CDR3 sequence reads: CASSVGGRAYEQYF. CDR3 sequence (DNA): TGTGCCAGCAGCGTAGGTGGGAGGGCCTACGAGCAGTACTTC. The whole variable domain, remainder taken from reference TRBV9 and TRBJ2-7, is DSGVTQTPKHLITATGQRVTLRCSPRSGDLSVYWYQQSLDQGLQFLIQYYNGEERAKGNILERFSAQQFPDLHSELNLSSLELGDSALYFCASSVGGRAYEQYFGPGTRLTVT.